This T cell receptor (beta chain) derives from a study of beta chain features in type 1 diabetes. In the study overall: In age, gender and cell yields, patients were similar to healthy donors.

The CDR3 has 14 amino acids. Germline values: CDR1 SEHNR, CDR2 FQNEAQ (reference sequence). Trimming took 0 bases from V and 7 from J, leaving 10 bases between them. This clone was counted at least ten times. What it binds is not known. Study findings and constraints: Researchers report that Type 1 diabetes patients had moderately but significantly shorter TCRB CDR3s across all four CD4+ subsets. Sequencing of cDNA might inflate the share of cells that strongly express TCR. More deletions and fewer insertions at VDJ junctions were seen in type 1 diabetes patients.

Investigators reverse transcribed all isolated RNA, so they sequenced expressed TCRB transcripts. Sequencing was performed with immunoSEQ multiplex PCR; in TCRdb, only in-frame clones are kept and a portion is missing. The sample lists about 150,000 clones; approximately 12% were seen once. The chain joins TRBV7-9 to TRBJ2-1; D may be TRBD1 or TRBD2 (5 bases each). Input material: central memory CD4+ T cells from blood. This receptor was taken from a man aged 18 to 29 in good health. The CDR3 loop is CASSLAGVRNEQFF. CDR3 coding DNA: TGTGCCAGCAGCTTAGCGGGGGTAAGAAATGAGCAGTTCTTC.